This T cell receptor beta chain originates from a study of blood T cells in healthy people across ages. Then a second PCR, running roughly 7 to 11 cycles, was carried out with a sample-barcoded 5' primer and a J-beta primer mix. Via MiXCR, TCRdb re-called the 5' RACE reads, giving one row per CDR3 protein. The sample records 1.5 million to 2 million distinct CDR3 sequences, 40% to 55% being singletons. Germline-derived CDR1 and CDR2 are MNHEY and SMNVEV (reference sequence). Trimming shortened V by 6 bases and J by 2 bases, and 13 bases separated the two germline ends. The CDR3 consists of 14 residues.

The TCR was taken from a woman aged 40 to 50 in good health. The material sequenced was blood. The rearrangement links TRBV27 to TRBJ1-1, with D perhaps TRBD1 (5 bases). CDR3 region: CASRLGRVNTEAFF. The CDR3 nucleotides are TGTGCCAGCAGATTGGGACGGGTAAACACTGAAGCTTTCTTT.